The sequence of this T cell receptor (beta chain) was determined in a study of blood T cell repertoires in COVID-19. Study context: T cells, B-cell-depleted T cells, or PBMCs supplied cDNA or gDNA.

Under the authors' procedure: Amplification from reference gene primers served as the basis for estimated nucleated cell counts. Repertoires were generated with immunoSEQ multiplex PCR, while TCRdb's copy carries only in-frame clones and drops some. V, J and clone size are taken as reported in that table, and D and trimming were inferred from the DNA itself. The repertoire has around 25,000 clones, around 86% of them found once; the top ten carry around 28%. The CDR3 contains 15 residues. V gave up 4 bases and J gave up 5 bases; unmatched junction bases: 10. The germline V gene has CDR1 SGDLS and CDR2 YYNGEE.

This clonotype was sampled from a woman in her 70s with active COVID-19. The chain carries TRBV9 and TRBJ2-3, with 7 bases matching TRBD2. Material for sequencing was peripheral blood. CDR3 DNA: TGTGCCAGCAGCCCCTTCGGGGGGAAGAGAGATACGCAGTATTTT. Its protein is CASSPFGGKRDTQYF.